The sequence of this T cell receptor beta chain was determined in a study of technical replicates of blood from a handful of donors. Assay used: immunoSEQ multiplex PCR; TCRdb lists only in-frame clones, some missing. The data show fewer than 90,000 clones, approximately 97% seen once. V shed 3 bases and J shed 8 bases, with 13 bases lying between them. This CDR3 has 13 residues. The germline V gene has CDR1 MGHRA and CDR2 YSYEKL. V gene TRBV4-1 combines with J gene TRBJ1-1, with D possibly TRBD1 on 5 matching bases. The sequence was obtained from a human donor in good health. The sample consisted of T cells isolated from PBMCs. The CDR3 here is CASSQSHDREAFF. CDR3 nucleotide sequence: TGCGCCAGCAGCCAGAGCCACGACAGAGAAGCTTTCTTT.